The clone carrying this TCR beta chain was recorded many times. The data are from a study of T cells in Graves' hyperthyroidism and ophthalmopathy. The germline V and J ends were trimmed by 6 bases and 4 bases, with 12 bases remaining between them. The CDR3 extends over 13 amino acids. Amplified TCR beta CDR3 regions came from RNA transcripts. The HTBI primer set drove a first-round RT-PCR of the TCR CDR3. Each CDR3 protein gets one entry after TCRdb re-called the multiplex PCR reads with MiXCR. The sample includes about 410,000 distinct CDR3 sequences, about 15% of them seen just once. The V gene is TRBV12-3 or TRBV12-4, the J gene TRBJ2-5; either TRBD1 or TRBD2 may supply D (5 bases each). The clonotype was recovered from a man younger than 35 with Graves' ophthalmopathy. Sequenced sample: blood. The CDR3 sequence is CASSPRDGETQYF. The CDR3 DNA follows: TGTGCCAGCAGCCCCCGGGACGGAGAGACCCAGTACTTC.